This T cell receptor (beta chain) came from a study of spatial heterogeneity in lung cancer. General study findings and limits: Resection blood, more than follow-up blood, showed ubiquitous expanded tumor TCRs.

The V and J ends lost 3 bases and 8 bases respectively, with 13 bases between them. The CDR3 is 14 residues long. Time point described: sample taken at primary tumor resection. Donors were about 70 untreated early-stage non-small cell lung cancer patients. Whole RNA obtained from tumor, nontumor lung or frozen PBMC underwent sequencing without sorting. TCR cDNA molecules were tagged individually, and each one carried a unique molecular identifier. TCRdb re-called the 5' RACE reads with MiXCR, one entry per CDR3 protein. This sample has 6,000 to 8,500 distinct CDR3 sequences, with around 8.6% found just once. This clonotype was observed at least ten times. The antigen remains unidentified.

Source: PBMCs, taken at surgery. The chain links TRBV12-3 or TRBV12-4 to TRBJ1-4, with a weak D call TRBD1 (6 bases). The TCR originated in a male donor with early-stage non-small cell lung cancer. CDR3 in DNA: TGTGCCAGCAGTTTTAGGCAGGGGAGCGAAAAACTGTTTTTT. Its protein product is CASSFRQGSEKLFF.